What follows are 16 T cell receptor beta chains derived from one specimen sequenced in a study of blood T cell repertoires in COVID-19. The assay was immunoSEQ multiplex PCR, and TCRdb's table has in-frame clones only and misses some. The sample yields roughly 290,000 clones, 90% seen once. Source material: PBMCs or T cells enriched from blood (not recorded which). These receptors were taken from a woman between 18 and 29 years old with acute COVID-19.

The chain has TRBV5-1 and TRBJ2-6; TRBD1 might be the D (6 bases). There are 17 residues in the CDR3. Per the germline V gene, CDR1 is SGHRS and CDR2 is YFSETQ. Trimming removed 0 bases at V and 0 bases at J, with 10 bases between. The CDR3 loop is CASSLGQAYSGANVLTF. The CDR3, as DNA: TGCGCCAGCAGCTTGGGACAGGCCTACTCTGGGGCCAACGTCCTGACTTTC.

The chain employs TRBV6-5 and TRBJ1-2; 8 bases match TRBD1. V lost 5 bases, J lost 6 bases, and 8 bases stayed unmatched. Germline values: CDR1 MNHEY, CDR2 SVGAGI. The CDR3 loop spans 14 amino acids. The CDR3 spells CASSPRTGRDGYTF. As DNA, the CDR3 is TGTGCCAGCAGTCCAAGGACAGGGCGGGATGGCTACACCTTC.

The chain has TRBV18 and TRBJ1-1; no definite D call. Deletions cut 1 base from V and 7 bases from J, with 7 bases between. CDR3 size: 12 residues. Germline-derived CDR1 and CDR2 are KGHSH and LQKENI. The chain's CDR3 is CASSPRRNEAFF. DNA for the CDR3: TGTGCCAGCTCACCACGGCGGAATGAAGCTTTCTTT.

The chain uses TRBV6-1 and TRBJ1-1; D gene unclear. V lost 0 bases and J 3 bases, leaving 11 bases between the germline ends. The germline CDR1 and CDR2 sequences are MNHNS and SASEGT. The CDR3 has 15 residues. DNA for the CDR3: TGTGCCAGCAGTGAAGCGAGGGTTTCTTACACTGAAGCTTTCTTT. Its translation: CASSEARVSYTEAFF.

This chain links TRBV5-1 with TRBJ2-1; weak D call: TRBD2 (5 bases). There are 16 residues in the CDR3. Germline CDR1 and CDR2: SGHRS and YFSETQ. Trimming cost V 0 bases and J 0 bases, with 10 bases left between them. The CDR3: CASSLATTSSYNEQFF. DNA for the CDR3: TGCGCCAGCAGCTTGGCCACAACTAGCTCCTACAATGAGCAGTTCTTC.

The rearrangement links TRBV5-8 to TRBJ1-5; no clear D. This CDR3 is built from 18 residues. Germline CDR1 and CDR2: SGHTS and YDEGEE. Trimming took 4 bases from V and 3 from J, leaving 23 bases between them. The CDR3 loop reads CASSPTKSGHTFNQPQHF. Written as DNA, the CDR3 is TGTGCCAGCAGCCCCACTAAATCGGGTCACACTTTCAATCAGCCCCAGCATTTT.

This rearrangement joins TRBV6-5 to TRBJ1-5; TRBD1 agrees at 9 bases. V dropped 6 bases and J dropped 2; count of bases not matched to a gene: 2. The CDR3 spans 14 residues. CDR1 and CDR2 (germline): MNHEY, SVGAGI. CDR3 coding DNA: TGTGCCAGCAGCACAGGGGGCGGCAATCAGCCCCAGCATTTT. This gives the protein CASSTGGGNQPQHF.

The chain combines TRBV5-6 with TRBJ1-1, with 7 bases that match TRBD1. The germline gives CDR1 SGHDT, CDR2 YYEEEE. J gave up 0 bases and V 4 bases, and 12 bases lay outside the gene matches. CDR3 length: 17 residues. CDR3 nucleotide sequence: TGTGCCAGCAGCATTCTACAGGGGTCCCATTTGAACACTGAAGCTTTCTTT. Encoded protein: CASSILQGSHLNTEAFF.

V gene TRBV3-1 (or the pseudogene TRBV3-2) combines with J gene TRBJ1-3, with 9 bases lining up with TRBD1. Germline-derived CDR1 and CDR2 are LGHDT and YNNKEL (reference sequence). V lost 4 bases and J lost 0; bases outside the gene matches: 13. The length of the CDR3 is 19 residues. Here the CDR3 DNA reads TGTGCCAGCAGCCCAACATCCGGACAGGGGTGGCCCTCTGGAAACACCATATATTTT. Its translation: CASSPTSGQGWPSGNTIYF.

The chain recombines TRBV11-2 with TRBJ2-1, with 7 positions matching TRBD2. Germline-derived CDR1 and CDR2 are SGHAT and FQNNGV. The CDR3 covers 15 residues. Trimming removed 1 base from V and 2 bases from J; junction bases left unmatched: 2. For the CDR3, the DNA is TGTGCCAGCAGCTTAGTAGCGGGTGCCTACAATGAGCAGTTCTTC. Its protein is CASSLVAGAYNEQFF.

The rearrangement uses TRBV27 and TRBJ1-4; 10 nucleotides agree with TRBD1. This CDR3 is 15 amino acids long. Per germline, CDR1 MNHEY and CDR2 SMNVEV (reference sequence). The trim removed 3 bases at V and 7 bases at J, leaving 5 bases unmatched. As DNA, the CDR3 is TGTGCCAGCAGTTTGGGGACAGGGGTCGTTGAAAAACTGTTTTTT. It codes for CASSLGTGVVEKLFF. Complete variable domain (other parts from reference TRBV27 and TRBJ1-4): EAQVTQNPRYLITVTGKKLTVTCSQNMNHEYMSWYRQDPGLGLRQIYYSMNVEVTDKGDVPEGYKVSRKEKRNFPLILESPSPNQTSLYFCASSLGTGVVEKLFFGSGTQLSVL.

The gene calls are TRBV9 and TRBJ2-1; TRBD1 is a possible D gene (6 bases). Trimming shortened V by 0 bases and J by 2 bases, and 6 bases separated the two germline ends. Germline-derived CDR1 and CDR2 are SGDLS and YYNGEE. The CDR3 sequence is 14 residues long. The chain's CDR3 is CASSVEGAYNEQFF. The CDR3 DNA follows: TGTGCCAGCAGCGTAGAGGGGGCCTACAATGAGCAGTTCTTC.

J is TRBJ1-3 and V is TRBV5-8, with 7 nucleotides matching TRBD1. Losses at the gene ends were 3 bases for V and 0 bases for J; bases not matched to a gene: 6. CDR1 and CDR2 from the germline V gene are SGHTS and YDEGEE. The CDR3 length is 16 residues. CDR3 region: CASSSMGQPSGNTIYF. For the CDR3, the DNA is TGTGCCAGCAGCTCAATGGGACAGCCCTCTGGAAACACCATATATTTT.

V is TRBV28 and J is TRBJ2-5; 11 positions agree with TRBD2. Germline V gene lookup returns CDR1 MDHEN and CDR2 SYDVKM. The V gene end was trimmed by 7 bases and the J gene end by 2 bases; junction bases not matched to a gene: 15. CDR3 length: 18 amino acids. The CDR3 reads CASTLGGLAGGLQETQYF. The CDR3 bases are TGTGCCAGCACCTTAGGAGGGCTAGCGGGAGGCCTTCAAGAGACCCAGTACTTC.

The chain has TRBV18 and TRBJ1-1; TRBD1 matches 8 bases. Germline V CDR1 and CDR2: KGHSH, LQKENI. The CDR3 consists of 13 residues. Trimming at V came to 3 bases and at J to 8 bases, leaving 5 bases not matched to a gene. The chain's CDR3 is CASSPGQGMEAFF. In nucleotides, the CDR3 is TGTGCCAGCTCACCCGGACAGGGCATGGAAGCTTTCTTT.

A note on this clone: In the same sample, other DNA sequences code for this CDR3. The V call is TRBV27, the J call TRBJ2-7; D is possibly TRBD1 (6 bases). Per germline, CDR1 MNHEY and CDR2 SMNVEV (reference sequence). Trimming shortened V by 1 base and J by 6 bases, and 7 bases separated the two germline ends. This CDR3 comprises 12 residues. This chain's CDR3 is CASSLLGGEQYF. For the CDR3, the DNA is TGTGCCAGCAGTTTATTAGGGGGCGAGCAGTACTTC.